The rows below give T cell receptor beta chains drawn from one sample of a study of CD8+ T cells in alopecia areata. Some clones are missing from TCRdb's copy, which holds only in-frame ones; the method was immunoSEQ multiplex PCR. The sample lists some 130,000 clones, more than 40% occurring once. The material sequenced was CD8+ T cells sorted from blood, taken at week 0. The receptors originated from a human donor with alopecia areata. Each CDR3 is given with its conserved first and last residue. D genes are given only for firm matches. The size entry is marked missing in some rows and otherwise reads once, few, many or a size class.

TRBJ2-3 TRBV5-1 NA NA TGCGCCAGCAGCCTGGATAGCACAGATACGCAGTATTTT CASSLDSTDTQYF
TRBJ2-1 TRBV27 NA NA TGTGCCAGCCAAAAAGTCAATGAGCAGTTCTTC CASQKVNEQFF
TRBJ2-7 TRBV11-2 NA TRBD1 TGTGCCAGCAGCTTAACAGGGGGGTACGAGCAGTACTTC CASSLTGGYEQYF
TRBJ2-4 TRBV7-2 NA NA TGTGCCAGCAGCTTAGCCTCGGGGCTTCTAGCCAAAAACATTCAGTACTTC CASSLASGLLAKNIQYF
TRBJ2-7 TRBV5-1 NA NA TGCGCCAGCAGTTTCGGCAGAGCGACCTACGAGCAGTACTTC CASSFGRATYEQYF
TRBJ2-7 TRBV29-1 NA NA TGCAGCGTTGAAGGTCCAACCTACGAGCAGTACTTC CSVEGPTYEQYF
TRBJ2-5 TRBV6-5 once NA TGTGCCAGCAGCGAGGGGGGAGAGCAAGAGACCCAGTACTTC CASSEGGEQETQYF
TRBJ2-2 TRBV30 few NA TGTGCCTGGAGTGTCTCCTCTGCGGGGGCGAGCACCGGGGAGCTGTTTTTT CAWSVSSAGASTGELFF
TRBJ2-3 TRBV5-1 NA NA TGCGCCAGCAGTCAACGGGGGGCCATACACACAGATACGCAGTATTTT CASSQRGAIHTDTQYF
TRBJ2-3 TRBV29-1 NA NA TGCAGCTCCGTTGGGGGGGCCAACCGCCGCGATACGCAGTATTTT CSSVGGANRRDTQYF
TRBJ1-1 TRBV7-9 NA NA TGTGCCAGCAGCTCAGGGGTTCGCACTGAAGCTTTCTTT CASSSGVRTEAFF
TRBJ2-2 TRBV2 few NA TGTGCCAGCAGTGATTTGGGGGCCCTCACCGGGGAGCTGTTTTTT CASSDLGALTGELFF
TRBJ2-6 TRBV4-3 few NA TGCGCCAGCAGCCAAGATTTTAGCTCTGGGGCCAACGTCCTGACTTTC CASSQDFSSGANVLTF